The 14 T cell receptor beta chains below were found in one sample sequenced in a study of somatic mutations in cytotoxic T cells in rheumatoid arthritis. Using immunoSEQ multiplex PCR, the repertoire was profiled, and TCRdb retains in-frame clones only, with some absent. The sample records about 18,000 clones, approximately 67% being singletons. Material for sequencing was CD8+ T cells sorted from blood. The receptors stem from an adult with rheumatoid arthritis.

This clone was found a few times. V usage is TRBV4-3 and J usage is TRBJ2-7, with 7 positions matching TRBD2. Germline V gene sequence: CDR1 LGHNA, CDR2 YSLEER. With V trimmed by 1 base and J by 1 base, 4 bases remained unmatched. There are 15 residues in the CDR3. The CDR3 DNA follows: TGCGCCAGCAGCCAAGCCTCGGGGGGTTCCTACGAGCAGTACTTC. Its translation: CASSQASGGSYEQYF.

This clone has more than one count but fewer than ten. DNA for the CDR3: TGTGCCAGCAGCTTTCCGGGACAGGGGCCCCACGAGCAGTACTTC. Translating it yields CASSFPGQGPHEQYF. V and J are TRBV7-6 and TRBJ2-7; 10 bases agree with TRBD1. J gave up 5 bases and V 3 bases, and 7 bases lay outside the gene matches. The CDR3 spans 15 residues. Germline V gene lookup returns CDR1 SGHVS and CDR2 FNYEAQ.

CDR3 DNA: TGCGCCAGCAGCTTGCCGCGGGACAGGACTAACTATGGCTACACCTTC. It specifies CASSLPRDRTNYGYTF. This chain uses TRBV5-1 with TRBJ1-2, with 8 bases that match TRBD1. Losses at the gene ends were 1 base for V and 0 bases for J; bases not matched to a gene: 5. CDR1 and CDR2 (germline): SGHRS, YFSETQ. This CDR3 comprises 16 residues.

The V call is TRBV7-8, the J call TRBJ1-2; 12 bases fit TRBD1. The CDR3 consists of 14 residues. CDR1 is SGHVS and CDR2 is FQNEAQ in the germline V gene. Losses at the gene ends were 6 bases for V and 6 bases for J; bases not matched to a gene: 5. CDR3 nucleotides: TGTGCCAGCAGTTCCGGGACAGGGGGCGATGGCTACACCTTC. It codes for CASSSGTGGDGYTF.

This clone was picked up a small number of times. This rearrangement joins TRBV19 to TRBJ1-2; 8 bases match TRBD1. Germline values: CDR1 LNHDA, CDR2 SQIVND (reference sequence). J lost 2 bases, V lost 5 bases, and 13 bases had no gene match. The CDR3 runs 17 residues. CDR3 amino acids: CASSSSVAGTGNYGYTF. CDR3 DNA: TGTGCCAGTAGTTCCTCCGTGGCCGGGACAGGCAACTATGGCTACACCTTC. The entire variable domain, with the rest obtained from reference TRBV19 and TRBJ1-2, is as follows: DGGITQSPKYLFRKEGQNVTLSCEQNLNHDAMYWYRQDPGQGLRLIYYSQIVNDFQKGDIAEGYSVSREKKESFPLTVTSAQKNPTAFYLCASSSSVAGTGNYGYTFGSGTRLTVV.

The chain joins TRBV7-6 to TRBJ2-7; maybe TRBD2 (5 bases). CDR1 and CDR2 from the germline V gene are SGHVS and FNYEAQ. The CDR3 is made up of 12 amino acids. Trimming cost V 5 bases and J 7 bases, with 12 bases left between them. CDR3 sequence: CASSAGQREQYF. The CDR3 coding sequence is TGTGCCAGCAGCGCCGGCCAGCGGGAGCAGTACTTC. Full variable domain (remainder filled in from reference TRBV7-6 and TRBJ2-7): GAGVSQSPRYKVTKRGQDVALRCDPISGHVSLYWYRQALGQGPEFLTYFNYEAQQDKSGLPNDRFSAERPEGSISTLTIQRTEQRDSAMYRCASSAGQREQYFGPGTRLTVT.

The chain is built from TRBV5-6 and TRBJ2-5; the D gene is possibly TRBD1 (6 bases). Germline-derived CDR1 and CDR2 are SGHDT and YYEEEE. The CDR3 length is 17 residues. Trimming left V 4 bases short and J 3 bases short, with 22 bases between. CDR3 sequence reads: CASSHIGPQDSKETQYF. The DNA of the CDR3 is TGTGCCAGCAGCCACATCGGGCCCCAGGACAGCAAAGAGACCCAGTACTTC.

This chain uses TRBV14 with TRBJ1-2, with 7 bases aligning to TRBD1. CDR1 is SGHDN, CDR2 FVKESK, per germline. Trimming at V came to 0 bases and at J to 0 bases, leaving 10 bases not matched to a gene. This CDR3 region has 18 residues. The CDR3 spells CASSQEGMGTDANYGYTF. In nucleotides, the CDR3 is TGTGCCAGCAGCCAAGAGGGGATGGGGACAGACGCTAACTATGGCTACACCTTC.

The J gene is TRBJ2-3, the V gene TRBV10-1; 13 positions agree with TRBD2. The germline CDR1 and CDR2 sequences are WNHNN and SYGVQD (reference sequence). The V and J ends lost 10 bases and 4 bases, in that order; junction bases with no gene match: 8. CDR3 length: 15 residues. The CDR3 sequence is CATQLAGGPADTQYF. CDR3 DNA: TGCGCCACCCAACTAGCGGGGGGGCCAGCAGATACGCAGTATTTT.

The V call is TRBV7-8, the J call TRBJ2-1, with 9 bases identical to TRBD1. V was clipped by 5 bases and J by 2 bases; unmatched bases: 4. CDR3 length: 15 residues. Germline loops: CDR1 SGHVS, CDR2 FQNEAQ. The CDR3 sequence: CASSPRTGAYNEQFF. CDR3 sequence (DNA): TGTGCCAGCAGCCCCCGGACAGGGGCCTACAATGAGCAGTTCTTC.

This clone has only a few counts. J is TRBJ2-5 and V is TRBV5-8; no firm D call. CDR1 is SGHTS and CDR2 is YDEGEE in the germline V gene. V was clipped by 6 bases and J by 0 bases, with 18 bases between them. This CDR3 has 16 residues. CDR3 sequence reads: CASNLDAEVYQETQYF. The CDR3 coding sequence is TGTGCCAGCAACCTTGACGCTGAAGTGTACCAAGAGACCCAGTACTTC.

This clone came up a few times. The chain employs TRBV27 and TRBJ1-5; 7 bases are a match to TRBD1. CDR1 is MNHEY and CDR2 is SMNVEV in the germline V gene (reference sequence). The V and J ends lost 2 bases and 6 bases, in that order; junction bases with no gene match: 4. The CDR3 totals 14 residues. The CDR3 loop reads CASSLGQASQPQHF. CDR3 nucleotides: TGTGCCAGCAGTTTAGGACAGGCTTCTCAGCCCCAGCATTTT.

V gene TRBV4-1 combines with J gene TRBJ1-5; the D gene is possibly TRBD1 (6 bases). CDR1 MGHRA and CDR2 YSYEKL come from the germline V gene. The V and J ends lost 1 base and 5 bases respectively, with 15 bases between them. This CDR3 comprises 16 residues. The CDR3 DNA reads as TGCGCCAGCAGCCAAGTTAGGGGGGGGACTTATCAGCCCCAGCATTTT. It specifies CASSQVRGGTYQPQHF.

This clone was counted a single time. The rearrangement links TRBV14 to TRBJ2-5; D remains ambiguous. The CDR3 covers 12 residues. V lost 5 bases and J 0 bases, leaving 4 bases between the germline ends. Germline CDR1 SGHDN, CDR2 FVKESK. The CDR3: CASSTYQETQYF. For the CDR3, the DNA is TGTGCCAGCAGCACGTACCAAGAGACCCAGTACTTC. Combining the CDR3 with reference TRBV14 and TRBJ2-5 gives the whole variable domain EAGVTQFPSHSVIEKGQTVTLRCDPISGHDNLYWYRRVMGKEIKFLLHFVKESKQDESGMPNNRFLAERTGGTYSTLKVQPAELEDSGVYFCASSTYQETQYFGPGTRLLVL.